Below, 30 T cell receptor beta chains from the same sample are listed, as sequenced in a study of cytomegalovirus exposure and HLA in healthy donors (TCRdb year 2017). The library relied on the immunoSEQ multiplex PCR assay. For the multiplex PCR, a mixture combining 60 forward primers for TCR Vbeta segments and 13 reverse primers for TCR Jbeta segments was used. What TCRdb holds here is the immuneACCESS table cut down to in-frame rearrangements. Part of the clones is not present; checked against another copy, under half of the missing clones reflect an unresolved V gene, and the others are unexplained. The sample's table lists a count of 60,000 to 70,000 clones. The ten largest clonotypes hold 5.3% of the sample. The sample comprised PBMCs. The origin of the receptors is a man aged 25-40 years in good health and CMV-seropositive.

The V gene is TRBV4-1, the J gene TRBJ2-3; 9 bases line up with TRBD2. The CDR3 has 15 residues. The germline CDR1 and CDR2 sequences are MGHRA and YSYEKL. J gave up 4 bases and V 4 bases, and 6 bases lay outside the gene matches. In DNA, the CDR3 is TGCGCCAGCAGCCTGCGGGAGGGGGCCGCAGATACGCAGTATTTT. It is translated as CASSLREGAADTQYF.

CDR3: CASSEQGADLGETQYF. CDR3 in DNA: TGCGCCAGCAGCGAGCAGGGGGCTGATTTGGGGGAGACCCAGTACTTC. The chain joins TRBV5-1 to TRBJ2-5; 8 bases fit TRBD1. Germline V lookup: CDR1 SGHRS, CDR2 YFSETQ. The J segment lost 5 bases and the V segment lost 4 bases, leaving 13 bases of the junction unmatched. The CDR3 consists of 16 residues.

The rearrangement links TRBV13 to TRBJ1-1; D is perhaps TRBD1 (5 bases). CDR1 and CDR2 (germline): PRHDT, FYEKMQ (reference sequence). The CDR3 runs 15 residues. V was trimmed by 5 bases and J by 2 bases, leaving 15 bases between them. CDR3 amino acids: CASSLLQRTNTEAFF. CDR3 nucleotides: TGTGCCAGCAGCCTACTCCAGAGGACAAACACTGAAGCTTTCTTT.

This chain joins TRBV4-1 and TRBJ1-4; 9 bases align to TRBD1. After removal of 4 bases from V and 8 bases from J, the junction contained 5 bases not matched to a gene. Germline assignment: CDR1 MGHRA and CDR2 YSYEKL. The CDR3 consists of 14 residues. The CDR3 is CASSPYGQGEKLFF. The CDR3 nucleotides read TGCGCCAGCAGCCCCTACGGACAGGGGGAAAAACTGTTTTTT.

The chain couples TRBV7-9 to TRBJ1-2; 7 bases agree with TRBD1. With V trimmed by 5 bases and J by 1 base, 1 base remained unmatched. The length of the CDR3 is 13 residues. Germline V gene lookup returns CDR1 SEHNR and CDR2 FQNEAQ (reference sequence). The CDR3 nucleotides are TGTGCCAGCAGCCGACAGGGTAACTATGGCTACACCTTC. It specifies CASSRQGNYGYTF.

This rearrangement joins TRBV29-1 to TRBJ1-1, with TRBD1 matching 9 bases. The germline gives CDR1 SQVTM, CDR2 ANQGSEA. V was pared by 6 bases and J by 4 bases, with 12 bases of the junction left unmatched. This CDR3 spans 15 amino acids. The chain's CDR3 is CSVHKPGTGPTEAFF. The CDR3 bases are TGCAGCGTGCACAAACCCGGGACAGGGCCCACTGAAGCTTTCTTT.

This chain joins TRBV4-2 and TRBJ2-7; possible D gene TRBD2, 5 bases. The germline CDR1 and CDR2 sequences are LGHNA and YNFKEQ. V was trimmed by 4 bases and J by 5 bases, leaving 6 bases between them. This CDR3 comprises 11 residues. The CDR3 region has the DNA TGTGCCAGCAGCCCGGGGAACGAGCAGTACTTC. This encodes CASSPGNEQYF.

The V and J genes are TRBV11-2 and TRBJ2-7; no clear D. Trimming shortened V by 0 bases and J by 0 bases, and 6 bases separated the two germline ends. The CDR3 loop spans 14 amino acids. Germline CDR1 SGHAT, CDR2 FQNNGV. The CDR3 sequence: CASSLDSVSYEQYF. The CDR3 DNA sequence: TGTGCCAGCAGCTTAGACTCAGTCTCCTACGAGCAGTACTTC.

The rearrangement uses TRBV5-3 and TRBJ1-5; unclear D gene. TRBV5-3 is marked as an open reading frame, function uncertain. V dropped 4 bases and J dropped 0 bases, with 17 bases sitting between them. The length of the CDR3 is 17 residues. CDR3: CARSLDIMSDSNQPQHF. CDR3 DNA: TGTGCCAGAAGCCTCGATATAATGTCAGATAGCAATCAGCCCCAGCATTTT.

The chain is built from TRBV11-2 and TRBJ2-5; maybe TRBD1 (6 bases). Trimming removed 2 bases from V and 7 bases from J, with 14 bases in between. Germline assignment: CDR1 SGHAT and CDR2 FQNNGV. The CDR3 sequence is 14 residues long. The CDR3 region has the DNA TGTGCCAGCAGCTTACCAGGCCGCAGGGGGACCCAGTACTTC. It encodes CASSLPGRRGTQYF.

The V gene is TRBV4-1, the J gene TRBJ2-1; weak D call: TRBD1 (7 bases). Trimming pared 0 bases from V and 10 bases from J, leaving 13 bases between. Germline CDR1 reads MGHRA; CDR2 reads YSYEKL. The CDR3 covers 14 residues. CDR3 nucleotide sequence: TGCGCCAGCAGCCAAGAAGGAGGGGGCTGGGAGCAGTTCTTC. Residues: CASSQEGGGWEQFF.

Here the CDR3 DNA reads TGTGCCAGCAGCTACAGGGGTAGCAACTATGGCTACACCTTC. Translating it yields CASSYRGSNYGYTF. V is TRBV7-9 and J is TRBJ1-2; TRBD1 aligns across 7 bases. Germline assignment: CDR1 SEHNR and CDR2 FQNEAQ (reference sequence). J was trimmed by 2 bases and V by 4 bases; bases with no gene match: 4. The CDR3 is 14 amino acids.

This chain connects TRBV5-1 to TRBJ2-7, with D hard to call. Trimming stripped 0 bases from V and 3 bases from J, with 4 bases between. The CDR3 runs 12 residues. Germline lookup yields CDR1 SGHRS and CDR2 YFSETQ. CDR3 amino acids: CASSLVSYEQYF. CDR3 DNA sequence: TGCGCCAGCAGCTTGGTTAGCTACGAGCAGTACTTC.

This chain links TRBV9 with TRBJ2-7, with TRBD1 matching over 10 bases. From germline, CDR1 is SGDLS and CDR2 YYNGEE. The CDR3 is 15 amino acids. The V and J ends lost 0 bases and 3 bases, in that order; junction bases with no gene match: 3. CDR3 sequence: CASSVDGTGVYEQYF. As DNA, the CDR3 is TGTGCCAGCAGCGTAGACGGGACAGGGGTCTACGAGCAGTACTTC.

The chain links TRBV30 to TRBJ1-6; D gene ambiguous. This CDR3 is built from 15 residues. V lost 0 bases and J 2 bases, leaving 8 bases between the germline ends. The germline gives CDR1 GTSNPN, CDR2 SVGIG (reference sequence). CDR3 in amino acids: CAWSVTTTYNSPLHF. The CDR3 DNA is TGTGCCTGGAGTGTAACCACAACCTATAATTCACCCCTCCACTTT.

The genes are TRBV30 and TRBJ1-5; D is ambiguous. Trimming cost V 5 bases and J 5 bases, with 4 bases left between them. The CDR3 covers 10 residues. Germline V gene data show CDR1 as GTSNPN and CDR2 as SVGIG (reference sequence). The CDR3 spells CAWVDQPQHF. For the CDR3, the DNA is TGTGCCTGGGTAGATCAGCCCCAGCATTTT.

This chain joins TRBV4-1 and TRBJ2-7, with D hard to call. Looked up from germline, CDR1 is MGHRA and CDR2 is YSYEKL. This CDR3 comprises 14 residues. V lost 2 bases, J lost 2 bases, and 10 bases lay in between. This chain's CDR3 is CASSQSQITYEQYF. The CDR3 DNA reads TGCGCCAGCAGCCAATCACAGATCACCTACGAGCAGTACTTC.

The rearrangement uses TRBV6-6 and TRBJ1-1; TRBD1 matches at 9 bases. The germline V gene encodes CDR1 MNHNY and CDR2 SVGAGI (reference sequence). This CDR3 is 13 amino acids long. V gave up 4 bases and J gave up 7 bases; unmatched junction bases: 4. In DNA, the CDR3 is TGTGCCAGCAGTTTCTTGGACAGGGGTGAAGCTTTCTTT. Its translation is CASSFLDRGEAFF.

The rearrangement uses TRBV30 and TRBJ2-1; 9 bases are shared with TRBD2. J was trimmed by 5 bases and V by 2 bases; bases with no gene match: 7. The germline CDR1 and CDR2 sequences are GTSNPN and SVGIG (reference sequence). The CDR3 runs to 15 residues. CDR3 bases: TGTGCCTGGAGTTTAGCGGGAGTTGACGACAATGAGCAGTTCTTC. Its protein is CAWSLAGVDDNEQFF. The complete variable domain, with remaining parts taken from reference TRBV30 and TRBJ2-1, reads SQTIHQWPATLVQPVGSPLSLECTVEGTSNPNLYWYRQAAGRGLQLLFYSVGIGQISSEVPQNLSASRPQDRQFILSSKKLLLSDSGFYLCAWSLAGVDDNEQFFGPGTRLTVL.

This chain joins TRBV9 and TRBJ1-5, with unresolved D. With 5 bases removed from V and 7 bases from J, the gap between germline ends came to 13 bases. Per germline, CDR1 SGDLS and CDR2 YYNGEE. The CDR3 length is 13 residues. The CDR3 nucleotides read TGTGCCAGCAGTCCCCGCGGTGACCAGCCCCAGCATTTT. It is translated as CASSPRGDQPQHF.

This rearrangement joins TRBV7-6 to TRBJ2-5, with 11 bases aligning to TRBD1. This CDR3 spans 14 amino acids. Germline-derived CDR1 and CDR2 are SGHVS and FNYEAQ. The trim removed 5 bases at V and 4 bases at J, leaving 3 bases unmatched. The CDR3 loop is CASSKDRGRETQYF. In DNA form, the CDR3 reads TGTGCCAGCAGCAAGGACAGGGGGCGAGAGACCCAGTACTTC.

The CDR3 region is CASRISPGTGKYGYTF. CDR3 bases: TGCGCCAGCAGAATAAGTCCCGGGACAGGGAAGTATGGCTACACCTTC. The chain has TRBV5-1 and TRBJ1-2, with 9 positions matching TRBD1. CDR3 length: 16 amino acids. Trimming took 5 bases from V and 5 from J; bases not matched to a gene: 13. Per the germline V gene, CDR1 is SGHRS and CDR2 is YFSETQ.

Written as DNA, the CDR3 is TGCGCCAGCAGCTCCCCGAGAGGGGGCGCAGTCTATGGCTACACCTTC. Translated: CASSSPRGGAVYGYTF. V usage is TRBV4-1 and J usage is TRBJ1-2, with TRBD1 matching over 7 bases. CDR1 MGHRA and CDR2 YSYEKL come from the germline V gene. Losses at the gene ends were 5 bases for V and 4 bases for J; bases not matched to a gene: 13. The length of the CDR3 is 16 residues.

This chain links TRBV9 with TRBJ1-1; D is possibly TRBD1 (5 bases). Trimming removed 0 bases from V and 1 base from J, with 7 bases in between. The CDR3 is 14 amino acids. The germline V gene encodes CDR1 SGDLS and CDR2 YYNGEE. CDR3 amino acids: CASSVVGGNTEAFF. CDR3 bases: TGTGCCAGCAGCGTAGTGGGGGGGAACACTGAAGCTTTCTTT.

The genes are TRBV10-3 and TRBJ2-7; no definite D call. The length of the CDR3 is 13 residues. Germline V gives CDR1 ENHRY, CDR2 SYGVKD. V was shortened by 0 bases and J by 3 bases, with 6 bases between the two germline ends. CDR3 sequence: CAISESSDYEQYF. The CDR3 DNA follows: TGTGCCATCAGTGAGTCTTCAGACTACGAGCAGTACTTC.

The rearrangement links TRBV7-2 to TRBJ1-3, with 7 bases identical to TRBD1. V shed 5 bases, J shed 2 bases, and the junction held 6 bases outside the gene matches. From germline, CDR1 is SGHTA and CDR2 FQGNSA. The CDR3 loop spans 15 amino acids. CDR3 sequence: CASSPTGEAGNTIYF. In DNA, the CDR3 is TGTGCCAGCAGCCCAACAGGGGAGGCTGGAAACACCATATATTTT.

The chain joins TRBV18 to TRBJ1-3; no firm D call. Deletions cut 6 bases from V and 0 bases from J, with 12 bases between. The V gene's germline CDR1 is KGHSH and CDR2 LQKENI. CDR3 size: 15 residues. CDR3 amino acids: CASSQGALSGNTIYF. In DNA, the CDR3 is TGTGCCAGCTCCCAAGGAGCGCTCTCTGGAAACACCATATATTTT.

This chain connects TRBV2 to TRBJ2-1, with 9 positions matching TRBD2. J was trimmed by 5 bases and V by 3 bases; bases with no gene match: 5. The CDR3 sequence is 15 residues long. Germline CDR1 SNHLY, CDR2 FYNNEI. The CDR3 loop reads CASSDMAGGNNEQFF. The DNA of the CDR3 is TGTGCCAGCAGTGATATGGCGGGAGGGAACAATGAGCAGTTCTTC.

The genes are TRBV6-5 and TRBJ2-4, with D tentatively TRBD2 (6 bases). Germline lookup yields CDR1 MNHEY and CDR2 SVGAGI. Between the trimmed V and J ends, which lost 0 bases and 7 bases, there was a span of 10 bases. The CDR3 covers 14 residues. CDR3: CASSYSRDSNIQYF. The CDR3 DNA sequence: TGTGCCAGCAGTTACTCACGGGACTCCAACATTCAGTACTTC.

This chain uses TRBV18 with TRBJ1-2; tentatively, D is TRBD1 (6 bases). Trimming cost V 4 bases and J 5 bases, with 20 bases left between them. This CDR3 region has 16 residues. The germline V gene has CDR1 KGHSH and CDR2 LQKENI. CDR3 coding DNA: TGTGCCAGCTCACTGAATGGGGACACCTACGGATATGGCTACACCTTC. This translates into CASSLNGDTYGYGYTF. The entire variable domain, with the rest obtained from reference TRBV18 and TRBJ1-2, is as follows: NAGVMQNPRHLVRRRGQEARLRCSPMKGHSHVYWYRQLPEEGLKFMVYLQKENIIDESGMPKERFSAEFPKEGPSILRIQQVVRGDSAAYFCASSLNGDTYGYGYTFGSGTRLTVV.